In this sample, the clone carrying this T cell receptor (beta chain) turned up a few times. The antigen is undetermined. Any gene name here is a mouse gene name. The read stops 4 residues short of the end of the CDR3; the missing end is completed from the germline J gene. Germline loops: CDR1 NSHNY, CDR2 SYGAGN. This CDR3 has 13 amino acids. The record originates from a study of CD8+ T cells in alopecia areata. Study results and caveats: Sequence data from scalp samples additionally include resident alphabeta T cells of normal skin.

Scientists pooled cutaneous lymph node cells and sorted them on CD4, CD8alpha, NKG2D, NKG2ACE and other markers. Extraction of RNA preceded its reverse transcription into cDNA, which served as the sequencing template. The table came from immunoSEQ multiplex PCR; TCRdb's copy has only in-frame clones and leaves some out. This sample has 200,000 to 300,000 clones, each found more than once. This receptor was identified in a C3H/HeJ mouse with alopecia areata. The strain bears MHC haplotype H2-k. The gene calls are TRBV13-1 and TRBJ1-1, with TRBD1 matching 9 bases. Sequencing was performed on CD4+ T cells sorted from a lymph node. CDR3 DNA (partial): TGTGCCAGCAGCGTGACAGGGGGAGCA. This codes for CASSVTGGA. The complete CDR3 reads CASSVTGGAEVFF.